Listed below are T cell receptor beta chains from one sample, sequenced in a study of blood T cell repertoires in COVID-19. The protocol was immunoSEQ multiplex PCR, while the TCRdb copy is restricted to in-frame clones and leaves out a portion. This sample has roughly 140,000 clones, with about four fifths found just once. The material sequenced was peripheral blood. All receptors derive from a human donor in a cohort sampled during active COVID-19. Both conserved end residues are part of each CDR3.

J gene | V gene | CDR3 protein
TRBJ2-7 | TRBV3-1/TRBV3-2 | CASSQASGLLNEQYF
TRBJ2-5 | TRBV7-2 | CASSSLAGGQETQYF
TRBJ2-5 | TRBV11-3 | CASSLDAETQYF
TRBJ2-7 | TRBV5-1 | CASSLGDTTYEQYF
TRBJ2-5 | TRBV6-5 | CASRLGGGQETQYF
TRBJ1-1 | TRBV3-1/TRBV3-2 | CASRRTGSEAFF
TRBJ2-7 | TRBV10-3 | CASSGANYEQYF
TRBJ2-7 | TRBV10-1 | CASGEQGAGEQYF
TRBJ1-5 | TRBV19 | CASSIGGPQHF
TRBJ1-2 | TRBV15 | CARDRADGYTF
TRBJ2-7 | TRBV6-2/TRBV6-3 | CASSNGDSHYEQYF
TRBJ1-1 | TRBV6-5 | CASKREVNTEAFF
TRBJ1-3 | TRBV29-1 | CSLLGESSGNTIYF
TRBJ1-2 | TRBV27 | CASSLSGVTYGYTF
TRBJ1-2 | TRBV28 | CASSSAQGGGYGYTF
TRBJ2-7 | TRBV7-2 | CASSLSGGGAYEQYF
TRBJ2-7 | TRBV18 | CASSPTGGYEQYF
TRBJ2-1 | TRBV5-4 | CASSLDPSGPNEQFF
TRBJ1-1 | TRBV18 | CASSPLTVEDTEAFF
TRBJ2-7 | TRBV2 | CASTPGGLGEQYF
TRBJ2-7 | TRBV19 | CASSIDRGSYEQYF
TRBJ2-1 | TRBV7-9 | CASSLSLAGNEQFF
TRBJ2-2 | TRBV6-2/TRBV6-3 | CASSYLTGAGELFF
TRBJ1-2 | TRBV28 | CASSSDGTIHYGYTF